This T cell receptor (beta chain) was captured in a study of cytomegalovirus exposure and HLA in healthy donors. Overall study findings and caveats: Specific recognition of CMV antigens was confirmed in vitro for a few chains (all CMV-associated). Some TCR beta chains (164 of them) were listed as cytomegalovirus-associated. Rare TCR sequences predominated, though certain public TCRs were found in many donors.

On this clone: No antigen is known for it.

Donors came from a validation cohort of some 110 subjects, distinct from the first 666-subject cohort. Using immunoSEQ multiplex PCR, the repertoire was profiled, and TCRdb retains in-frame clones only, with some absent. This sample has about 150,000 clones, with just over 90% found just once. In germline, CDR1 is MNHNS, CDR2 SASEGT. The CDR3 covers 13 residues. The V end lost 4 bases, the J end lost 3 bases, and 9 bases lay between the germline ends. The genes are TRBV6-1 and TRBJ1-2; TRBD1 might be the D (5 bases). Sequences were obtained from PBMCs. The clonotype was recovered from a man younger than 35 in good health and CMV-seronegative. The CDR3 reads CASSGGRDYGYTF. CDR3 nucleotide sequence: TGTGCCAGCAGTGGAGGCAGGGACTATGGCTACACCTTC.